The 8 T cell receptor beta chains given below trace back to one sample, sequenced in a study of T cell repertoires in cytomegalovirus infection. MiXCR, run by TCRdb on the reads, gives a single entry per CDR3 protein. The sample shows hundreds of thousands of distinct CDR3 sequences, 20% to 25% of them seen only once. The sample comprised CD8+ T cells from PBMCs. The receptors were sampled from a human donor in good health (CMV status not recorded). Some clones in this sample may be carry-over from other donors' samples.

Points on this clonotype: Mismatch with germline at one junction end may stem from a read error. This chain connects TRBV28 to TRBJ1-5, with 11 bases matching TRBD1. There are 16 residues in the CDR3. Germline CDR1 reads MDHEN; CDR2 reads SYDVKM. CDR3 in DNA: TGTGTCAGCAGTCGGACCGGGACAGGGGGGAGTCAGCCCCAGCATTTT. It translates to CVSSRTGTGGSQPQHF.

This clonotype was observed many times. This rearrangement joins TRBV7-6 to TRBJ2-5; D is perhaps TRBD1 or TRBD2 (6 bases each). This CDR3 spans 14 amino acids. Germline-derived CDR1 and CDR2 are SGHVS and FNYEAQ. V shed 0 bases and J shed 5 bases, with 10 bases lying between them. CDR3 in amino acids: CASSLAGGAETQYF. The CDR3 DNA reads TGTGCCAGCAGCTTAGCCGGGGGCGCGGAGACCCAGTACTTC.

The genes are TRBV20-1 and TRBJ2-7, with D maybe TRBD2 (6 bases). This CDR3 region has 14 residues. The germline CDR1 and CDR2 sequences are DFQATT and SNEGSKA (reference sequence). Trimming pared 6 bases from V and 7 bases from J, leaving 22 bases between. CDR3 sequence reads: CSALPEGSTVEQYF. The CDR3 DNA sequence: TGCAGTGCCCTCCCGGAGGGGTCGACAGTGGAGCAGTACTTC.

This clonotype has just a few counts. The gene calls are TRBV20-1 and TRBJ1-6; 8 nucleotides line up with TRBD1. This CDR3 is 16 amino acids long. Trimming cost V 2 bases and J 6 bases; bases outside gene matches: 9. Germline V gives CDR1 DFQATT, CDR2 SNEGSKA (reference sequence). The CDR3 is CSARRGQATFNSPLHF. The DNA for the CDR3 is TGCAGTGCTAGAAGGGGACAGGCCACCTTTAATTCACCCCTCCACTTT.

The chain carries TRBV5-6 and TRBJ2-2, with D maybe TRBD2 (6 bases). The ends were cut back, 4 bases at V and 3 bases at J, with 19 bases in the middle. Looked up from germline, CDR1 is SGHDT and CDR2 is YYEEEE. The CDR3 length is 17 residues. The CDR3 bases are TGTGCCAGCAGCCCTGGAGGGGCAGCTGAGTACACCGGGGAGCTGTTTTTT. Translating it yields CASSPGGAAEYTGELFF.

This clonotype appeared many times. This CDR3 reads CASSWTALGEQFF. CDR3 coding DNA: TGTGCCAGCAGTTGGACAGCCTTGGGCGAGCAGTTCTTC. V and J are TRBV6-2 or TRBV6-3 and TRBJ2-1; D possibly corresponds to TRBD1 (6 bases). From germline, CDR1 is MNHEY and CDR2 SVGEGT. This CDR3 is 13 amino acids long. The V gene lost 4 bases and the J gene lost 10 bases, with 14 bases spanning the gap.

This clonotype appeared many times. This chain joins TRBV28 and TRBJ2-3; D ambiguous. CDR3 size: 12 residues. Germline loops: CDR1 MDHEN, CDR2 SYDVKM. Trimming stripped 8 bases from V and 5 bases from J, with 11 bases between. The CDR3 DNA is TGTGCCAGCGGTACACGAGGAGATACGCAGTATTTT. As protein: CASGTRGDTQYF.

The sample holds a few counts of this clonotype. The chain links TRBV12-3 or TRBV12-4 to TRBJ2-3; 7 bases match TRBD2. The CDR3 totals 16 residues. J lost 1 base, V lost 9 bases, and 13 bases had no gene match. The CDR3 sequence: CASPPGEGRRTDTQYF. The CDR3 DNA follows: TGTGCCAGTCCTCCGGGGGAGGGACGGCGCACAGATACGCAGTATTTT.